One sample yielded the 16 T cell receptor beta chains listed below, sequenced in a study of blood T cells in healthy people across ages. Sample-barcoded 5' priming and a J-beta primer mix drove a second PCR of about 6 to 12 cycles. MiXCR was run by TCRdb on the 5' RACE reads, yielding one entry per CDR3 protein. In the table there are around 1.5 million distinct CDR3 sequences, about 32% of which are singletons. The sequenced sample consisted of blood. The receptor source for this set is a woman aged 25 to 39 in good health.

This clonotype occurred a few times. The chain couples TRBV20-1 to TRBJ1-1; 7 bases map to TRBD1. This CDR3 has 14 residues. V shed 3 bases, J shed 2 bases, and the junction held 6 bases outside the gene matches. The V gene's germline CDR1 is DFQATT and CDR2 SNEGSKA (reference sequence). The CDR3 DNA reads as TGCAGTGCTAGCCCCAGGGGGGGCAACACTGAAGCTTTCTTT. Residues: CSASPRGGNTEAFF.

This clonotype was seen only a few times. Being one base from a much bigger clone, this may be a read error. CDR3 protein: CASSQSPTSGSYNEQYF. In DNA, the CDR3 is TGCGCCAGCAGCCAATCCCCGACTAGCGGTTCCTACAATGAGCAGTACTTC. The rearrangement joins TRBV4-1 to TRBJ2-7; 9 bases agree with TRBD2. Germline assignment: CDR1 MGHRA and CDR2 YSYEKL. This CDR3 contains 17 residues. The ends lost 2 bases at V and 7 bases at J; junction bases unmatched: 15.

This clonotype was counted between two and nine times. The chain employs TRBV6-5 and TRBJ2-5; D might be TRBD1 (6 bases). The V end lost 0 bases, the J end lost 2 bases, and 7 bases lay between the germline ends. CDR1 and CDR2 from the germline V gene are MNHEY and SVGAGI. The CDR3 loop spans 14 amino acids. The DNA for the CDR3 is TGTGCCAGCAGTTACTCGGGGGCTCAAGAGACCCAGTACTTC. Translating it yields CASSYSGAQETQYF.

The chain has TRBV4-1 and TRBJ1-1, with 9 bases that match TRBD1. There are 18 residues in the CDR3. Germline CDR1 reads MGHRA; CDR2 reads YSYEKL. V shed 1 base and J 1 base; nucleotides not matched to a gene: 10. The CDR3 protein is CASSQAFGTGPENTEAFF. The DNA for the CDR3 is TGCGCCAGCAGCCAAGCCTTTGGGACAGGGCCAGAGAACACTGAAGCTTTCTTT.

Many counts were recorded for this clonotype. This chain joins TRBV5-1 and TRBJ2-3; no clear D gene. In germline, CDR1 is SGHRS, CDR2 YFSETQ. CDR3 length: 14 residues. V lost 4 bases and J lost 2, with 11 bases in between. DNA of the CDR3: TGCGCCAGCAGCCCCGGTGAGAACACAGATACGCAGTATTTT. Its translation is CASSPGENTDTQYF.

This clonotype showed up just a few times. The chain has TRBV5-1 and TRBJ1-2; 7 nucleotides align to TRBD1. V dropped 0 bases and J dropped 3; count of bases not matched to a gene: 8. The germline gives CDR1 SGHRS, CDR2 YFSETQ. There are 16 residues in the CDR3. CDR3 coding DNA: TGCGCCAGCAGCTTGGCCTCGGGGACAGTGGACTATGGCTACACCTTC. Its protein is CASSLASGTVDYGYTF.

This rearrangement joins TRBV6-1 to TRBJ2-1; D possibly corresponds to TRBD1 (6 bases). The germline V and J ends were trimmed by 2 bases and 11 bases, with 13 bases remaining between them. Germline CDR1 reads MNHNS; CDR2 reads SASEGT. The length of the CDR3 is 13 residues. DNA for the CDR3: TGTGCCAGCAGTGAACATGCTCGGGACAAGCAGTTCTTC. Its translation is CASSEHARDKQFF.

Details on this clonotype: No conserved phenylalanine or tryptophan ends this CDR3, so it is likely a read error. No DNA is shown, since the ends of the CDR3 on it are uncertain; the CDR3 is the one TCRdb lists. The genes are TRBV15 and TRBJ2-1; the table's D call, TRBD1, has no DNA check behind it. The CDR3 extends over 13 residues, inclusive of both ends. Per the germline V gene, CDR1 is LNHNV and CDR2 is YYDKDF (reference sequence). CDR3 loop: CATGGGYPMSSSS.

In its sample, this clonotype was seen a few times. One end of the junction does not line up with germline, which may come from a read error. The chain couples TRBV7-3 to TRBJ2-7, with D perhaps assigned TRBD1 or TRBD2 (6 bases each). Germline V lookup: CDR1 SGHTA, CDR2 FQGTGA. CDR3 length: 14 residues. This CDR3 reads CARSLERGANEQYF. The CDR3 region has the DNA TGTGCCCGCAGCTTGGAGAGGGGGGCGAACGAGCAGTACTTC.

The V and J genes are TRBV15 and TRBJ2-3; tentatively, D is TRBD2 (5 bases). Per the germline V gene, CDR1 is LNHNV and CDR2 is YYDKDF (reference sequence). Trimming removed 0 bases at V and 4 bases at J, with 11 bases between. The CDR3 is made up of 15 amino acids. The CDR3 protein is CATSRERLAADTQYF. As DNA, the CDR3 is TGTGCCACCAGCAGAGAGCGCCTAGCAGCAGATACGCAGTATTTT.

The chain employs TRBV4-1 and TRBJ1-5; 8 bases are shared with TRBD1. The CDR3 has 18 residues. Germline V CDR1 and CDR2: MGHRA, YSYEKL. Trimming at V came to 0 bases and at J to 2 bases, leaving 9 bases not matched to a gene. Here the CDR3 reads CASSQESSDRGGNQPQHF. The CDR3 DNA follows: TGCGCCAGCAGCCAAGAGAGTTCCGACAGGGGTGGCAATCAGCCCCAGCATTTT.

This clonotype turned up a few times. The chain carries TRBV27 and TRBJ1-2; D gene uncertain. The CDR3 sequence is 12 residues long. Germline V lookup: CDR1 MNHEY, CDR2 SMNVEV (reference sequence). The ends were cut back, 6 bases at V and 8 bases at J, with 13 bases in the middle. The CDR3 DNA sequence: TGTGCCAGCAGACCGGAACTGGGGGGCTACACCTTC. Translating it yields CASRPELGGYTF.

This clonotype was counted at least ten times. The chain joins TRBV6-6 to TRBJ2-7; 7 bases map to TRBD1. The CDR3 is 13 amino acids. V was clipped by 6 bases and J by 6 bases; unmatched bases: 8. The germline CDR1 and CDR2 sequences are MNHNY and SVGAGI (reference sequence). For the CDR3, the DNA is TGTGCCAGCAGGGAAAGACAGGGCGGCGAGCAGTACTTC. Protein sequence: CASRERQGGEQYF.

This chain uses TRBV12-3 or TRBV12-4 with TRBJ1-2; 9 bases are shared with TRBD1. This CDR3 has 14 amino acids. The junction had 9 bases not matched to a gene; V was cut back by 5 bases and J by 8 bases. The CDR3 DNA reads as TGTGCCAGCAGTCGAATAGGGACAGGGAAAGGCTACACCTTC. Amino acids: CASSRIGTGKGYTF.

In DNA form, the CDR3 reads TGTGCCACCAGCATTTATTCGGGAGCCCTTGAAGCTTTCTTT. This gives the protein CATSIYSGALEAFF. The rearrangement joins TRBV15 to TRBJ1-1; D uncertain. This CDR3 is built from 14 residues. V was shortened by 4 bases and J by 7 bases, with 16 bases between the two germline ends. The germline V gene has CDR1 LNHNV and CDR2 YYDKDF (reference sequence). Full variable domain (missing parts from reference TRBV15 and TRBJ1-1): DAMVIQNPRYQVTQFGKPVTLSCSQTLNHNVMYWYQQKSSQAPKLLFHYYDKDFNNEADTPDNFQSRRPNTSFCFLDIRSPGLGDTAMYLCATSIYSGALEAFFGQGTRLTVV.

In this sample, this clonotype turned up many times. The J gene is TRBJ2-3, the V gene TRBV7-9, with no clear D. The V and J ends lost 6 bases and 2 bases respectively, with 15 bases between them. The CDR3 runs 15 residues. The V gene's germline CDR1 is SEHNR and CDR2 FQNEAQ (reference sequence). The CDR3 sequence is CASRLQDRLTDTQYF. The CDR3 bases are TGTGCCAGCAGGCTCCAGGATCGGCTCACAGATACGCAGTATTTT.